The entry below describes one TCR beta chain. V lost 7 bases, J lost 0 bases, and 12 bases lay in between. The CDR3 has 13 residues. The V gene's germline CDR1 is GTSNPN and CDR2 SVGIG (reference sequence). The data were obtained in a study of shared clonotypes between healthy human individuals. This table comes from immunoSEQ multiplex PCR, and its TCRdb copy is limited to in-frame clones, with some not included. This table has around 2.1 million clones, roughly 91% appearing once. CD8 cells classed as naive were CD45RO-negative and positively selected for CCR7, excluding terminally differentiated effector memory CD45RA+ cells.

The sequenced material came from naive CD8+ T cells from PBMCs. This chain uses TRBV30 with TRBJ1-1; D not certain. The TCR comes from a man aged 18 to 35 in good health. Some clones in this sample may be carry-over from other donors' samples. CDR3 amino acids: CAYPGYMNTEAFF. The CDR3 DNA sequence: TGTGCCTACCCCGGATACATGAACACTGAAGCTTTCTTT. The whole variable domain, filled in from reference TRBV30 and TRBJ1-1, reads SQTIHQWPATLVQPVGSPLSLECTVEGTSNPNLYWYRQAAGRGLQLLFYSVGIGQISSEVPQNLSASRPQDRQFILSSKKLLLSDSGFYLCAYPGYMNTEAFFGQGTRLTVV.